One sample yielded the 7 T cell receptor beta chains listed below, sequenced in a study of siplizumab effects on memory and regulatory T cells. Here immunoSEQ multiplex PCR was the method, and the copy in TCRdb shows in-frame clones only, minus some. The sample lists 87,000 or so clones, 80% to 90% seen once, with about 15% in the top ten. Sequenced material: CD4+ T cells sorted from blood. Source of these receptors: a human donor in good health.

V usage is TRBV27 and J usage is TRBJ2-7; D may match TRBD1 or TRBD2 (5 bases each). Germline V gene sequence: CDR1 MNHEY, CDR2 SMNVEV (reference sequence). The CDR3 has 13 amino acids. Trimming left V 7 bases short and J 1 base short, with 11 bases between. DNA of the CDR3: TGTGCCAGCAAAGGGGAGAGGTCCTACGAGCAGTACTTC. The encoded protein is CASKGERSYEQYF.

CDR3 in DNA: TGCGCCAGCACCTCGGGGACTAGCGGTTACAATGAGCAGTTCTTC. It specifies CASTSGTSGYNEQFF. The chain combines TRBV5-1 with TRBJ2-1; 11 bases map to TRBD2. J was trimmed by 4 bases and V by 6 bases; bases with no gene match: 6. The CDR3 extends over 15 amino acids. From germline, CDR1 is SGHRS and CDR2 YFSETQ.

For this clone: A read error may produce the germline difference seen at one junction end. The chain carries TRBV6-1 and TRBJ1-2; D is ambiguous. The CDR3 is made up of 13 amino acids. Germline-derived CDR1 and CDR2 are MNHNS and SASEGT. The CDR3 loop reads CASNEDTYYGYTF. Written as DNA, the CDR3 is TGTGCCAGCAATGAAGACACCTACTATGGCTACACCTTC.

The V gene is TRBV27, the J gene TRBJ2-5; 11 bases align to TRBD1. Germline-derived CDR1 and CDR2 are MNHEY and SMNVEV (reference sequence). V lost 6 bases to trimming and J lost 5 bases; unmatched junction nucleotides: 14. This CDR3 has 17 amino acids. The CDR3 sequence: CASSPSRTGGLLETQYF. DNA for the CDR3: TGTGCCAGCAGCCCTAGTCGGACAGGGGGCTTGTTGGAGACCCAGTACTTC.

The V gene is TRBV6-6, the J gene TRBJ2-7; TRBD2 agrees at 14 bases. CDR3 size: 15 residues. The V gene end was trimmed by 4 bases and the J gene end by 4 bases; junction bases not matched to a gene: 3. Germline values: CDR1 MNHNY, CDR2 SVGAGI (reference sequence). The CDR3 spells CASSWTSGRWYEQYF. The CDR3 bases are TGTGCCAGCAGTTGGACTAGCGGGAGGTGGTACGAGCAGTACTTC.

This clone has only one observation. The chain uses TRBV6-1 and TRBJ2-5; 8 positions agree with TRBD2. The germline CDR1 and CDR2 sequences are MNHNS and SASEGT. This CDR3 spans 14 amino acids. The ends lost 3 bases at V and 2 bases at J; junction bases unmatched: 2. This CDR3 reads CASSETSDQETQYF. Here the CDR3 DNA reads TGTGCCAGCAGTGAGACTAGCGATCAAGAGACCCAGTACTTC.

The CDR3 reads CAISEPGTDYEQYF. CDR3 nucleotides: TGTGCCATCAGTGAGCCGGGGACAGACTACGAGCAGTACTTC. The chain couples TRBV10-3 to TRBJ2-7, with 7 bases identical to TRBD1. In germline, CDR1 is ENHRY, CDR2 SYGVKD. The CDR3 is 14 residues long. Trimming removed 2 bases from V and 3 bases from J; junction bases left unmatched: 4.